The TCR beta chain under discussion was sequenced for a study of T-cell reconstitution after alpha-beta-depleted transplantation in children. Study-level results: Expanded clones from the graft, numbering several hundred, reportedly supplied alpha-beta T cells about two months after transplant. Fresh T-cell production supplied most of the T-cell counts and diversity seen one year after transplant. For some patients, TCRbeta diversity was high at day 60 because of recipient T cells and thymic progenitors that survived.

A remark on this clonotype: Its antigen is not known.

Germline loops: CDR1 LGHDT, CDR2 YNNKEL (reference sequence). This CDR3 is 14 amino acids long. V was pared by 4 bases and J by 5 bases, with 14 bases between. As it was prepared, the TCRbeta library received unique molecular identifiers. TCRdb reanalysed the PCR reads using MiXCR and keeps one entry per CDR3 protein. The data show roughly 790,000 distinct CDR3 sequences, approximately 15% seen once. V and J are TRBV3-1 and TRBJ2-5; D is uncertain. The receptor was isolated from a male patient between 10 and 17 years old who had a stem cell transplant for acute lymphoblastic leukemia, so the T cells may come from the graft donor. The source was PBMCs, mostly from graft donor cells, collected 360 days after TCRalphabeta/CD19-depleted stem cell transplant. The CDR3 region is CASSPIGGRETQYF. The CDR3 coding sequence is TGTGCCAGCAGCCCCATAGGTGGGCGGGAGACCCAGTACTTC.